This entry concerns a single TCR beta chain. Per the authors' pipeline: Using reference gene primer amplification, nucleated cell counts were estimated. Data came from immunoSEQ multiplex PCR; TCRdb stores just in-frame clones and leaves some out. That table furnishes V, J and clone size, whereas the DNA furnished D and trimming. The sample contains approximately 210,000 clones, around four fifths of which appear only once. This specimen belongs to a study of blood T cell repertoires in COVID-19. About the research overall: PBMCs, B-cell-depleted T cells, or T cells provided the cDNA or gDNA that made up the material.

Trimming pared 2 bases from V and 1 base from J, leaving 5 bases between. CDR1 and CDR2 (germline): KGHSH, LQKENI. This CDR3 is built from 13 residues. V gene TRBV18 combines with J gene TRBJ1-1; no definite D call. The clonotype originates from a woman between 70 and 85 years old with active or convalescent COVID-19. Sequences were obtained from peripheral blood. The CDR3 sequence is CASSPGGNTEAFF. In DNA, the CDR3 is TGTGCCAGCTCACCAGGAGGGAACACTGAAGCTTTCTTT.